This passage covers 13 T cell receptor beta chains from one sample sequenced in a study of CD8 T cells in ankylosing spondylitis (TCRdb year 2017). Libraries were made using 5' RACE. The instrument given in TCRdb is Illumina HiSeq 2500. Using fastp at Q25 and MiXCR, TCRdb reprocessed the public reads and kept productive beta chains. Every CDR3 protein is listed once, alongside the most common genes and DNA of its rows. This sample comprises 200,000 to 300,000 distinct CDR3 sequences, around 32% of them detected only once. The ten most abundant clones make up about 4% of the sample. Sequencing was carried out using blood, either unsorted or a sorted T cell fraction (not recorded which). The source of these receptors is a male donor with ankylosing spondylitis or in good health (not recorded which).

This chain connects TRBV18 to TRBJ1-1; D possibly corresponds to TRBD1 (6 bases). The germline V gene encodes CDR1 KGHSH and CDR2 LQKENI. V lost 3 bases to trimming and J lost 6 bases, with 17 bases between them. CDR3 size: 15 residues. CDR3 amino acids: CASSPPGQSDAEAFF. The CDR3 DNA is TGTGCCAGCTCACCCCCGGGACAATCAGACGCTGAAGCTTTCTTT.

The chain employs TRBV20-1 and TRBJ2-7; D is possibly TRBD2 (6 bases). The CDR3 runs to 15 residues. The V and J ends lost 1 base and 0 bases respectively, with 13 bases between them. Germline V CDR1 and CDR2: DFQATT, SNEGSKA (reference sequence). As DNA, the CDR3 is TGCAGTGCTAGAGGGTGGGACTCCCCCTCCTACGAGCAGTACTTC. Its protein is CSARGWDSPSYEQYF.

The CDR3 sequence: CAIKPAVGNSGTDTQYF. DNA for the CDR3: TGTGCCATCAAACCCGCGGTGGGGAACTCAGGCACAGATACGCAGTATTTT. The rearrangement links TRBV10-3 to TRBJ2-3; D is undetermined. Trimming removed 7 bases at V and 1 base at J, with 21 bases between. Germline lookup yields CDR1 ENHRY and CDR2 SYGVKD. CDR3 length: 17 amino acids.

The gene calls are TRBV12-3 or TRBV12-4 and TRBJ1-5, with TRBD1 as a possible D gene (5 bases). There are 13 residues in the CDR3. Trimming pared 5 bases from V and 7 bases from J, leaving 12 bases between. CDR3 loop: CASSAGGDQPQHF. The CDR3 nucleotides are TGTGCCAGCAGTGCCGGTGGGGACCAGCCCCAGCATTTT.

This clonotype came up a few times. The chain joins TRBV12-3 or TRBV12-4 to TRBJ2-3; TRBD2 is a possible D gene (5 bases). V lost 10 bases and J 4 bases, leaving 9 bases between the germline ends. The CDR3 totals 11 residues. The CDR3 DNA follows: TGTGCCACGAGGGTCGCAGATACGCAGTATTTT. Its protein product is CATRVADTQYF.

The chain carries TRBV11-2 and TRBJ2-1, with a possible D match to TRBD1 (6 bases). This CDR3 contains 14 residues. Trimming removed 7 bases from V and 9 bases from J, with 19 bases in between. The V gene's germline CDR1 is SGHAT and CDR2 FQNNGV. DNA of the CDR3: TGTGCCAGCACACAGGGATATGGACCCTCTGAGCAGTTCTTC. Translation: CASTQGYGPSEQFF.

The J gene is TRBJ2-3, the V gene TRBV10-2; D gene uncertain. The CDR3 loop spans 15 amino acids. Looked up from germline, CDR1 is WSHSY and CDR2 is SAAADI. The ends were cut back, 1 base at V and 1 base at J, with 9 bases in the middle. The CDR3 loop reads CASSELRLGTDTQYF. The CDR3 nucleotides are TGCGCCAGCAGTGAGTTACGTTTGGGCACAGATACGCAGTATTTT.

This clonotype was counted ten times or more. This chain joins TRBV29-1 and TRBJ2-3, with 9 positions matching TRBD1. V shed 3 bases, J shed 3 bases, and the junction held 1 base outside the gene matches. Germline CDR1 is SQVTM and CDR2 is ANQGSEA. This CDR3 comprises 13 residues. In DNA, the CDR3 is TGCAGCGTTGAGACAGGGGGGACAGATACGCAGTATTTT. Translation gives CSVETGGTDTQYF.

This clonotype has a handful of counts. The chain uses TRBV10-1 and TRBJ2-5; 7 bases agree with TRBD2. The CDR3 is made up of 16 amino acids. Germline CDR1 is WNHNN and CDR2 is SYGVQD (reference sequence). Trimming removed 2 bases from V and 4 bases from J; junction bases left unmatched: 10. CDR3 region: CASSETPVGGRETQYF. DNA of the CDR3: TGCGCCAGCAGTGAGACCCCCGTTGGCGGGAGAGAGACCCAGTACTTC.

This clonotype was counted only a few times. The chain links TRBV20-1 to TRBJ1-5, with 8 bases identical to TRBD1. The CDR3 is 15 residues long. CDR1 and CDR2 from the germline V gene are DFQATT and SNEGSKA (reference sequence). J lost 4 bases, V lost 3 bases, and 8 bases had no gene match. CDR3 DNA: TGCAGTGCTAGGGTCCTGGGACAGGTAAATCAGCCCCAGCATTTT. Protein: CSARVLGQVNQPQHF.

This clonotype has at least ten counts. This chain links TRBV29-1 with TRBJ2-3, with TRBD2 matching 7 bases. J gave up 6 bases and V 3 bases, and 9 bases lay outside the gene matches. CDR1 is SQVTM, CDR2 ANQGSEA, per germline. The CDR3 is 14 amino acids. The CDR3 region is CSVEGGTEVDTQYF. In DNA form, the CDR3 reads TGCAGCGTTGAGGGAGGGACGGAGGTGGATACGCAGTATTTT.

The DNA of the CDR3 is TGTGCCAGCAGTTACCAACCCACTAGCGGACCGAACAATGAGCAGTTCTTC. Residues: CASSYQPTSGPNNEQFF. V usage is TRBV6-5 and J usage is TRBJ2-1; 8 nucleotides align to TRBD2. CDR3 length: 17 amino acids. Looked up from germline, CDR1 is MNHEY and CDR2 is SVGAGI. Trimming removed 2 bases from V and 5 bases from J; junction bases left unmatched: 11.

This chain connects TRBV3-1 to TRBJ1-2; D not certain. This CDR3 region has 13 residues. Germline V lookup: CDR1 LGHDT, CDR2 YNNKEL (reference sequence). The germline V and J ends were trimmed by 6 bases and 7 bases, with 15 bases remaining between them. DNA of the CDR3: TGTGCCAGCAGTCCGACGCCTCTGACTGGCTACACCTTC. Amino acids: CASSPTPLTGYTF.